This T cell receptor beta chain was observed in a study of T cell repertoires in aging, cancer and after chemotherapy. Turning to the study itself: Healthy donor repertoires were recorded over several months to years and showed clear clonal overlap. General study findings and limits: Age-matched healthy donors had significantly more diverse, less clonal blood TCR repertoires than untreated cancer patients.

Peripheral blood genomic DNA, not sorted cells or RNA, was the template. The V end was cut by 5 bases, the J end by 2 bases, with 13 bases between. This CDR3 contains 14 residues. The germline gives CDR1 MNHEY, CDR2 SVGEGT. TRB rearrangements spanning V, D and J were amplified using mixed TRB-A/B primers. From the multiplex PCR reads, TCRdb called clonotypes with MiXCR, one entry per CDR3 protein. The sample has thousands of distinct CDR3 sequences, about two fifths seen once. This clonotype has only a few counts. No antigen is known for it. The TCR was taken from a human donor in good health. The V gene is TRBV6-2 or TRBV6-3, the J gene TRBJ2-7; D gene ambiguous. The material sequenced was blood. The CDR3 nucleotides are TGTGCCAGCAGTCCGGCTAGGCCACCCTACGAGCAGTACTTC. It yields the protein CASSPARPPYEQYF.